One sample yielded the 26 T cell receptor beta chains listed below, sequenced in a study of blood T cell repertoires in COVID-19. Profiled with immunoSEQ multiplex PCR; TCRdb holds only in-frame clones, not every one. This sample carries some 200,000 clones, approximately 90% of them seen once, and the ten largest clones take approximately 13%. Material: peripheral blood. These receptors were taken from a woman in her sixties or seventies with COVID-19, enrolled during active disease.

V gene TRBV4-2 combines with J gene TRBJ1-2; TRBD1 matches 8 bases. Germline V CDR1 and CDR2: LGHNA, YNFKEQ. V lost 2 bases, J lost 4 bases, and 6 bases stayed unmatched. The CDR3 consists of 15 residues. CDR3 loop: CASSQSLGTGYGYTF. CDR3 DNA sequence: TGTGCCAGCAGCCAATCTCTCGGGACAGGCTATGGCTACACCTTC.

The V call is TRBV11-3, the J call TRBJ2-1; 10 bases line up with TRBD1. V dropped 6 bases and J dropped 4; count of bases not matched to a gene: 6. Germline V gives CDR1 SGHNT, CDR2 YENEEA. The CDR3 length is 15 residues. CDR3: CASSFDRGLYNEQFF. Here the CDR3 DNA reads TGTGCCAGCAGTTTTGACAGGGGGCTATACAATGAGCAGTTCTTC.

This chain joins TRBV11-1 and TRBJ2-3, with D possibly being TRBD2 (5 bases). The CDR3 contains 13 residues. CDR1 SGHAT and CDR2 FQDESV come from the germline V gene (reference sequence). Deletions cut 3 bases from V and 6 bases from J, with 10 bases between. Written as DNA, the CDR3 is TGTGCCAGCAGCTTCCCCGGGGTGGATACGCAGTATTTT. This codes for CASSFPGVDTQYF.

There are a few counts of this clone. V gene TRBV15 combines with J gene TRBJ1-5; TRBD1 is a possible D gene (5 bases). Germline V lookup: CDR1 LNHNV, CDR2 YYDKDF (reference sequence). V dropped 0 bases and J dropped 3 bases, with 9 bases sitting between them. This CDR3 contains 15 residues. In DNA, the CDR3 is TGTGCCACCAGCAGAGATGGGGACTACAATCAGCCCCAGCATTTT. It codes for CATSRDGDYNQPQHF.

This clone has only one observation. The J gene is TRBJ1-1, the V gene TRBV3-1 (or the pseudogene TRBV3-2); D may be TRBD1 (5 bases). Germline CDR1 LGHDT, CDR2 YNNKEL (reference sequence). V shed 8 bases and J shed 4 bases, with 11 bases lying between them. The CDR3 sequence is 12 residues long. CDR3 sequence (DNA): TGTGCCAGCGGGGGGTTTGGCACTGAAGCTTTCTTT. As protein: CASGGFGTEAFF.

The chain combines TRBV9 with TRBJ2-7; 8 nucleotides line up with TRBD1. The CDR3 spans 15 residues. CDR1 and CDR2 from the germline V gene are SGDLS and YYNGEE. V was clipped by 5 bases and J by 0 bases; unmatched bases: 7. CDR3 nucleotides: TGTGCCAGCAGTCTTGGGCAGGGGGCCTCCTACGAGCAGTACTTC. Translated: CASSLGQGASYEQYF.

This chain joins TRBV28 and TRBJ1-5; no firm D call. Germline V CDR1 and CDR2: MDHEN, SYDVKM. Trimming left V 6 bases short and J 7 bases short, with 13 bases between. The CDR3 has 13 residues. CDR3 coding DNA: TGTGCCAGCAGCTCCCGGGTACGGCAGCCCCAGCATTTT. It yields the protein CASSSRVRQPQHF.

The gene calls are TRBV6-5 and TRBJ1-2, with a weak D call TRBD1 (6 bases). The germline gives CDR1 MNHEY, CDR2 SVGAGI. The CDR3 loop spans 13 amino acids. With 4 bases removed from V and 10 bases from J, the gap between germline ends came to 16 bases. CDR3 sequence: CASSSRGGRVYTF. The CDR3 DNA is TGTGCCAGCAGTTCGCGCGGGGGGCGCGTCTACACCTTC.

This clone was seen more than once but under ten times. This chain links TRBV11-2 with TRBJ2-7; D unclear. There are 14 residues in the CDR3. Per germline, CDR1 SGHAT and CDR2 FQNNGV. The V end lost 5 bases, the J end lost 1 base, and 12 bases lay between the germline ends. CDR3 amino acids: CASSPLADSYEQYF. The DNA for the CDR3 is TGTGCCAGCAGCCCCCTGGCCGATTCCTACGAGCAGTACTTC.

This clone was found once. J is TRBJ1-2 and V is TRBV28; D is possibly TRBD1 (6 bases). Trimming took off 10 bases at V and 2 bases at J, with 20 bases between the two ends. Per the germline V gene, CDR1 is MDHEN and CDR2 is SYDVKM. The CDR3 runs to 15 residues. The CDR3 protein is CAIEQTGGPNYGYTF. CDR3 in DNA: TGTGCCATCGAACAAACGGGGGGCCCCAACTATGGCTACACCTTC.

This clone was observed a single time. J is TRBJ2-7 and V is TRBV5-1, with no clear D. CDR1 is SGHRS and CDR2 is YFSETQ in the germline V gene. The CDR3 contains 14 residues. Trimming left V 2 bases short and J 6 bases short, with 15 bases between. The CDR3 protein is CASSFGATIAEQYF. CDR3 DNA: TGCGCCAGCAGCTTCGGCGCGACAATCGCCGAGCAGTACTTC.

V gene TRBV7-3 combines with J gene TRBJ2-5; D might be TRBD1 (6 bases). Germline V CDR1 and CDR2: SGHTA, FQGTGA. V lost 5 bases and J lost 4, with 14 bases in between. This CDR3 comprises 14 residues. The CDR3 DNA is TGTGCCAGCAGCGTCACAGGGAGAGGAGAGACCCAGTACTTC. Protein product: CASSVTGRGETQYF. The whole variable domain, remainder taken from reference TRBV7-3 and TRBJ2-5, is GAGVSQTPSNKVTEKGKYVELRCDPISGHTALYWYRQSLGQGPEFLIYFQGTGAADDSGLPNDRFFAVRPEGSVSTLKIQRTERGDSAVYLCASSVTGRGETQYFGPGTRLLVL.

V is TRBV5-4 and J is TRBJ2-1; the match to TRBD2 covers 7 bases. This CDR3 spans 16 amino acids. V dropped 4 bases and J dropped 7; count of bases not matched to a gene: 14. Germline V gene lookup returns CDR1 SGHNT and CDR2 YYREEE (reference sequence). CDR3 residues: CASSLLGAGAENEQFF. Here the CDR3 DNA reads TGTGCCAGCAGCCTTCTTGGGGCGGGAGCAGAAAATGAGCAGTTCTTC.

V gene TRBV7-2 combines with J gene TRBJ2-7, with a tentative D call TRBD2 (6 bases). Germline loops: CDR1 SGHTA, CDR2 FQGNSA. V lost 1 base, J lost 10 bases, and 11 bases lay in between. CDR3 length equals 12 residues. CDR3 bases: TGTGCCAGCAGCTTAGGGGTGGGGGGTCAGTACTTC. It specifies CASSLGVGGQYF.

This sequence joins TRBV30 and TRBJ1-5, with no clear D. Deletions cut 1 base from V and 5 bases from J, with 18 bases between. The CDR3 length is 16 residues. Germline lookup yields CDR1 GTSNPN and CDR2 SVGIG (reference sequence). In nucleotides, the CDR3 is TGTGCCTGGAGTGGACCCCGGGGAGGGTCGGATCAGCCCCAGCATTTT. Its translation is CAWSGPRGGSDQPQHF.

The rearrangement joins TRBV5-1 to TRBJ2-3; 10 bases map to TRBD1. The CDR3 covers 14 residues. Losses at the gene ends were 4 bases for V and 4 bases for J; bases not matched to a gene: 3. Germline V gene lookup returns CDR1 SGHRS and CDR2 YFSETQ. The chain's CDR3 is CASSRDRGSDTQYF. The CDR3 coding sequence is TGCGCCAGCAGCAGGGACAGGGGTTCAGATACGCAGTATTTT.

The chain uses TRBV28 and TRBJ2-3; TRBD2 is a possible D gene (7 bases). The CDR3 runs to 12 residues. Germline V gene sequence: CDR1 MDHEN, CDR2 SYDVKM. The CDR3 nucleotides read TGTGCTTCTTCGGGGGGCGCGGATACGCAGTATTTT. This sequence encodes CASSGGADTQYF.

CDR3 sequence reads: CATSRGDSGNTDTQYF. The CDR3 bases are TGTGCCACCAGCAGAGGGGATAGCGGGAACACAGATACGCAGTATTTT. J is TRBJ2-3 and V is TRBV15, with TRBD2 identical over 8 bases. V gave up 1 base and J gave up 2 bases; unmatched junction bases: 5. This CDR3 is 16 amino acids long. CDR1 is LNHNV, CDR2 YYDKDF, per germline (reference sequence).

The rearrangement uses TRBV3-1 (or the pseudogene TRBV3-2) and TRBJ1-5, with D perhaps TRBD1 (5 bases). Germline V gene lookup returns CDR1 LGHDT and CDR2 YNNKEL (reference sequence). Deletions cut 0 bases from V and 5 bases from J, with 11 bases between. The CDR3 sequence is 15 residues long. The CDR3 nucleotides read TGTGCCAGCAGCCAAGATTCCAGGGTTGATCAGCCCCAGCATTTT. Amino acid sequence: CASSQDSRVDQPQHF.

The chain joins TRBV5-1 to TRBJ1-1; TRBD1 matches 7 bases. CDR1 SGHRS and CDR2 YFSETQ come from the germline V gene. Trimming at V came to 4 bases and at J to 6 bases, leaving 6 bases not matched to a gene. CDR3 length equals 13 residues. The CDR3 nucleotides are TGCGCCAGCAGCGCCCGGACAGGCGCTGAAGCTTTCTTT. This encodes CASSARTGAEAFF.

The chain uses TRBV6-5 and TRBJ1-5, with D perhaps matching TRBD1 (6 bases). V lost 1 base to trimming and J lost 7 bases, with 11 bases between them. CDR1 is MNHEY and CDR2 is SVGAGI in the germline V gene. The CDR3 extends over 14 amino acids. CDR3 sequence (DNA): TGTGCCAGCAGTTACTTACAGGGTGAACAGCCCCAGCATTTT. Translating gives CASSYLQGEQPQHF.

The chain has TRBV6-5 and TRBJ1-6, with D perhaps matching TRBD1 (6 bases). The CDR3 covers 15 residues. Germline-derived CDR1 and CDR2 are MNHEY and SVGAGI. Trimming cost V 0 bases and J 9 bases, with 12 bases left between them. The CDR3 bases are TGTGCCAGCAGTTACTCGGCAGGGGATGGTTCACCCCTCCACTTT. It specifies CASSYSAGDGSPLHF.

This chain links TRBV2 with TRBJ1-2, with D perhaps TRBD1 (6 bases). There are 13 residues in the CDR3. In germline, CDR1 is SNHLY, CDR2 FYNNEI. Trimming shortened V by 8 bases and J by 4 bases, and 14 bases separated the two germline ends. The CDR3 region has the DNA TGTGCCAGCCAATTGGACAGTGCCTATGGCTACACCTTC. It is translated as CASQLDSAYGYTF. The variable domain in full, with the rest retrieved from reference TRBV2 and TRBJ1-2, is EPEVTQTPSHQVTQMGQEVILRCVPISNHLYFYWYRQILGQKVEFLVSFYNNEISEKSEIFDDQFSVERPDGSNFTLKIRSTKLEDSAMYFCASQLDSAYGYTFGSGTRLTVV.

DNA for the CDR3: TGTGCCTGGACCCGACAGAGAAACACTGAAGCTTTCTTT. It is translated as CAWTRQRNTEAFF. The genes are TRBV30 and TRBJ1-1; possibly TRBD1 for D (5 bases). Trimming left V 4 bases short and J 2 bases short, with 11 bases between. The length of the CDR3 is 13 residues. From germline, CDR1 is GTSNPN and CDR2 SVGIG (reference sequence).

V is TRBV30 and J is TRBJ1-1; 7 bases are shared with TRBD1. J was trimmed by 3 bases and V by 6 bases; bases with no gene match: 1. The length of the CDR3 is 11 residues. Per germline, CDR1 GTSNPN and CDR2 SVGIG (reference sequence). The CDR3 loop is CACGQDTEAFF. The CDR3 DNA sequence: TGTGCCTGTGGACAGGACACTGAAGCTTTCTTT.

The CDR3 DNA is TGCGCCAGCAGCCCAGAGTTGGGGCGGGAGGATCACGAGCAGTACTTC. Translating gives CASSPELGREDHEQYF. This chain connects TRBV4-3 to TRBJ2-7, with 8 nucleotides matching TRBD2. Per the germline V gene, CDR1 is LGHNA and CDR2 is YSLEER. The CDR3 spans 16 residues. With 4 bases clipped from V and 5 bases from J, the junction kept 13 bases outside the gene matches.